The sequence of this TCR beta chain was determined in a study of cytomegalovirus exposure and HLA in healthy donors. Study in general: Approximately 85 million unique TCRs from HLA-typed donors were held in an early data release.

PCR was performed using 60 Vbeta and 13 Jbeta primers. The table came from immunoSEQ multiplex PCR; TCRdb's copy has only in-frame clones and leaves some out. The sample contains roughly 100,000 clones, 85% of which appear only once. Notes on this clone: Its antigen remains unidentified.

Trimming took off 0 bases at V and 5 bases at J, with 7 bases between the two ends. Germline loops: CDR1 LGHNA, CDR2 YSLEER. This CDR3 contains 13 residues. Study-wide findings and caveats: Later analysis showed most CMV-associated TCR beta chains appearing HLA-restricted. For cytomegalovirus status, the classifier reportedly gave diagnoses with high specificity and sensitivity.

The sequenced sample consisted of PBMCs. The chain links TRBV4-3 to TRBJ2-5; D possibly corresponds to TRBD1 (5 bases). This TCR derives from a young man in good health and CMV-seronegative. CDR3 amino acids: CASSQEYRETQYF. In DNA form, the CDR3 reads TGCGCCAGCAGCCAAGAGTACAGGGAGACCCAGTACTTC.